What follows are 12 T cell receptor beta chains derived from one specimen sequenced in a study of OX40 agonist ivuxolimab in advanced cancers. The table came from immunoSEQ multiplex PCR; TCRdb's copy has only in-frame clones and leaves some out. The repertoire consists of 23,000 or so clones, with 80% to 85% occurring once and the leading ten covering roughly 15%. The sample consisted of CD4+ or CD8+ T cells sorted from blood, taken in a trial of the OX40 agonist ivuxolimab. The origin of the receptors is an adult with an advanced solid tumor such as melanoma, head and neck, liver or kidney cancer.

This chain uses TRBV25-1 with TRBJ2-3; maybe TRBD1 (6 bases). This CDR3 spans 16 amino acids. Germline CDR1 MGHDK, CDR2 SYGVNS. The V gene lost 4 bases and the J gene lost 2 bases, with 16 bases spanning the gap. CDR3 loop: CASSGRDKGYTDTQYF. In nucleotides, the CDR3 is TGTGCCAGCAGTGGCCGGGACAAAGGTTACACAGATACGCAGTATTTT.

CDR3 DNA sequence: TGTGCCAGCAGCGTATGGGGGGACAGAGATCCTTCTGGGGCCAACGTCCTGACTTTC. Translation: CASSVWGDRDPSGANVLTF. V and J are TRBV9 and TRBJ2-6; D perhaps matches TRBD1 (7 bases). Trimming stripped 1 base from V and 1 base from J, with 18 bases between. This CDR3 comprises 19 residues. Germline CDR1 and CDR2: SGDLS and YYNGEE. Complete variable domain (other parts from reference TRBV9 and TRBJ2-6): DSGVTQTPKHLITATGQRVTLRCSPRSGDLSVYWYQQSLDQGLQFLIQYYNGEERAKGNILERFSAQQFPDLHSELNLSSLELGDSALYFCASSVWGDRDPSGANVLTFGAGSRLTVL.

The chain employs TRBV5-1 and TRBJ1-2; D call uncertain. The germline V gene has CDR1 SGHRS and CDR2 YFSETQ. The ends were cut back, 1 base at V and 2 bases at J, with 12 bases in the middle. CDR3 size: 15 residues. The CDR3 sequence is CASSLSGEENYGYTF. In nucleotides, the CDR3 is TGCGCCAGCAGCTTGTCCGGGGAGGAAAACTATGGCTACACCTTC.

The CDR3 DNA follows: TGTGCCAGCAGCCGACTAGCGGGACCTGGGGATACGCAGTATTTT. It translates to CASSRLAGPGDTQYF. This rearrangement joins TRBV4-2 to TRBJ2-3, with 11 bases identical to TRBD2. V was pared by 4 bases and J by 6 bases, with 6 bases of the junction left unmatched. CDR1 is LGHNA, CDR2 YNFKEQ, per germline. The CDR3 has 15 amino acids.

The V call is TRBV30, the J call TRBJ2-7; possible D gene TRBD1, 6 bases. The CDR3 length is 15 residues. Germline-derived CDR1 and CDR2 are GTSNPN and SVGIG (reference sequence). V was shortened by 2 bases and J by 2 bases, with 16 bases between the two germline ends. The CDR3 is CAWSYRDIGTYEQYF. CDR3 DNA: TGTGCCTGGAGTTACCGGGACATCGGGACCTACGAGCAGTACTTC.

V gene TRBV7-2 combines with J gene TRBJ2-1; either TRBD1 or TRBD2 may fit D (5 bases each). The ends were cut back, 5 bases at V and 9 bases at J, with 17 bases in the middle. The CDR3 runs 14 residues. The germline V gene has CDR1 SGHTA and CDR2 FQGNSA. The CDR3 nucleotides are TGTGCCAGCAGCCAGGACATAGGGAGCGGTGAGCAGTTCTTC. It yields the protein CASSQDIGSGEQFF.

The gene calls are TRBV5-5 and TRBJ1-3; D may be TRBD1 (6 bases). Trimming cost V 5 bases and J 0 bases, with 15 bases left between them. CDR3 length: 16 amino acids. CDR1 is SGHKS, CDR2 YYEKEE, per germline (reference sequence). CDR3 nucleotide sequence: TGTGCCAGCAGTCGGGGGCAGCCTCGCTCTGGAAACACCATATATTTT. This codes for CASSRGQPRSGNTIYF.

This sequence joins TRBV9 and TRBJ1-6; D is undetermined. The CDR3 covers 14 residues. V was shortened by 3 bases and J by 7 bases, with 11 bases between the two germline ends. From germline, CDR1 is SGDLS and CDR2 YYNGEE. The CDR3 loop reads CASSASGENSPLHF. The CDR3 DNA is TGTGCCAGCAGCGCTTCCGGGGAAAATTCACCCCTCCACTTT.

This chain's CDR3 is CASSLESASNYGYTF. DNA of the CDR3: TGTGCCAGCAGCTTGGAATCAGCGTCCAACTATGGCTACACCTTC. The chain recombines TRBV5-4 with TRBJ1-2; D is unresolved. The V and J ends lost 0 bases and 2 bases respectively, with 11 bases between them. Germline-derived CDR1 and CDR2 are SGHNT and YYREEE (reference sequence). This CDR3 contains 15 residues.

The chain employs TRBV18 and TRBJ2-7; the match to TRBD2 covers 13 bases. The CDR3 totals 15 residues. J gave up 3 bases and V 3 bases, and 2 bases lay outside the gene matches. Germline V gene lookup returns CDR1 KGHSH and CDR2 LQKENI. The CDR3 DNA sequence: TGTGCCAGCTCACCCGGACTAGCGGGAGTCTACGAGCAGTACTTC. It yields the protein CASSPGLAGVYEQYF.

This chain joins TRBV29-1 and TRBJ1-2, with D possibly matching TRBD1 (5 bases). Germline V gene data show CDR1 as SQVTM and CDR2 as ANQGSEA. This CDR3 is 12 amino acids long. V lost 3 bases to trimming and J lost 6 bases, with 11 bases between them. The CDR3 nucleotides read TGCAGCGTTGATCGGACAAAGAATGGCTACACCTTC. Its translation is CSVDRTKNGYTF. Full variable domain (rest looked up from reference TRBV29-1 and TRBJ1-2): SAVISQKPSRDICQRGTSLTIQCQVDSQVTMMFWYRQQPGQSLTLIATANQGSEATYESGFVIDKFPISRPNLTFSTLTVSNMSPEDSSIYLCSVDRTKNGYTFGSGTRLTVV.

The gene calls are TRBV19 and TRBJ2-7, with a weak D call TRBD1 (6 bases). Between the trimmed V and J ends, which lost 8 bases and 8 bases, there was a span of 19 bases. Looked up from germline, CDR1 is LNHDA and CDR2 is SQIVND (reference sequence). The length of the CDR3 is 13 residues. The CDR3 DNA is TGTGCCAGTGAAGGAGAGACAGGAACTCAGCAGTACTTC. It translates to CASEGETGTQQYF.